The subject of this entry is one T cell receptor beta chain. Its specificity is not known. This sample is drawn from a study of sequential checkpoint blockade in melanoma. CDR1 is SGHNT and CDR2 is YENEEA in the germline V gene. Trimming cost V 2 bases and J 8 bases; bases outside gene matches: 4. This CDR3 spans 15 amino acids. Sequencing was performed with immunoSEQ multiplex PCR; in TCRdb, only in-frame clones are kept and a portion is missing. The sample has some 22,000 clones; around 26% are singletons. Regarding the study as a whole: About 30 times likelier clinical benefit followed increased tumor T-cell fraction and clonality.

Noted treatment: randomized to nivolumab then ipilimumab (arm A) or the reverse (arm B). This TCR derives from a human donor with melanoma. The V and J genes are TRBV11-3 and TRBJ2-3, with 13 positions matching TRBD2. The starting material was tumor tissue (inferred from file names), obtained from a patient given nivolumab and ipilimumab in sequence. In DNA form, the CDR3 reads TGTGCCAGCAGCTTATTCACTAGCGGGGGGGTTACGCAGTATTTT. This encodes CASSLFTSGGVTQYF.